Listed below are T cell receptor beta chains from one sample, sequenced in a study of identical twins. In TCRdb, the 5' RACE reads were re-called with MiXCR into one record per CDR3 protein. The repertoire holds 200,000 to 300,000 distinct CDR3 sequences, with about 10% as singletons. The sample was memory T cells sorted from blood. The receptor source for this set is a man aged 45-65 years in good health. CDR3s include the opening cysteine and the closing phenylalanine or tryptophan. Each record gives: J gene, V gene, D gene, clone size, CDR3 DNA, CDR3 protein. The D gene is left open where the match is weak. Size values are once, few and many counts, or a class for expanded clones, and some rows have none.

J: TRBJ2-7; V: TRBV29-1; D: NA; size: many; DNA: TGCAGCGTCCGGACCGCAACCTACGAGCAGTACTTC; CDR3: CSVRTATYEQYF
J: TRBJ2-4; V: TRBV28; D: TRBD2; size: few; DNA: TGTGCCAGCACCCACGGGGCTAGCGGGGTGCTAGCCAAAAACATTCAGTACTTC; CDR3: CASTHGASGVLAKNIQYF
J: TRBJ1-5; V: TRBV7-2; D: TRBD1; size: many; DNA: TGTGCCAGCAGCTTAGAAAACAGGGGTCATCAGCCCCAGCATTTT; CDR3: CASSLENRGHQPQHF
J: TRBJ1-1; V: TRBV6-4; D: NA; size: many; DNA: TGTGCCAGCAGGCTAGGGGGTATGAACACTGAAGCTTTCTTT; CDR3: CASRLGGMNTEAFF
J: TRBJ2-3; V: TRBV11-2; D: NA; size: many; DNA: TGTGCCAGCAGCTTACTGGGGAATGGGGGAAGTAGCACAGATACGCAGTATTTT; CDR3: CASSLLGNGGSSTDTQYF
J: TRBJ2-3; V: TRBV4-1; D: TRBD2; size: many; DNA: TGCGCCAGCAGCCAAGATAGAGGGAGGGCGGGGATGACAGATACGCAGTATTTT; CDR3: CASSQDRGRAGMTDTQYF
J: TRBJ2-3; V: TRBV29-1; D: NA; size: few; DNA: TGCAGCGTTGAAACGGGAGCGCCCGGGGATACGCAGTATTTT; CDR3: CSVETGAPGDTQYF
J: TRBJ2-1; V: TRBV24-1; D: NA; size: few; DNA: TGTGCCACCAGTGATTTGCAAAGGGTTGAGGATTGTGAGCAGTTCTTC; CDR3: CATSDLQRVEDCEQFF
J: TRBJ1-1; V: TRBV7-9; D: NA; size: many; DNA: TGTGCCAGCAGCTTCGTTAACACTGAAGCTTTCTTT; CDR3: CASSFVNTEAFF
J: TRBJ2-1; V: TRBV20-1; D: NA; size: many; DNA: TGCAGTGCTAGAAGGTTAAAGGGTTACCAGTTCTTC; CDR3: CSARRLKGYQFF
J: TRBJ1-5; V: TRBV7-2; D: NA; size: many; DNA: TGTGCCAGCAGCCAGGACGGGAATCAGCCCCAGCATTTT; CDR3: CASSQDGNQPQHF
J: TRBJ2-5; V: TRBV5-8; D: NA; size: few; DNA: TGTGCCAGCAGCTTGTCCTGGAGTAGGCCAGGGGAGACCCAGTACTTC; CDR3: CASSLSWSRPGETQYF
J: TRBJ2-2; V: TRBV11-1; D: TRBD1; size: NA; DNA: TGTGCCAGCAGCCCAACTCCAACAGGGGCCGGGGAGCTGTTTTTT; CDR3: CASSPTPTGAGELFF
J: TRBJ2-5; V: TRBV6-2/TRBV6-3; D: TRBD1; size: NA; DNA: TGTGCCAGCAGCGCACACAGGGGAAAAGAGACCCAGTACTTC; CDR3: CASSAHRGKETQYF
J: TRBJ2-2; V: TRBV27; D: NA; size: NA; DNA: TGTGCCAGCAGTCAGTTGGGCGGGGAGCTGTTTTTT; CDR3: CASSQLGGELFF
J: TRBJ1-3; V: TRBV15; D: NA; size: many; DNA: TGTGCCACCAGCAGAGTCGGCGGACGACTTTCCTCTGGAAACACCATATATTTT; CDR3: CATSRVGGRLSSGNTIYF
J: TRBJ2-2; V: TRBV4-3; D: NA; size: many; DNA: TGCGCCAGCAGCCACCTCGCACAGGGAGACACCGGGGAGCTGTTTTTT; CDR3: CASSHLAQGDTGELFF
J: TRBJ2-1; V: TRBV7-8; D: NA; size: many; DNA: TGTGCCAGCAGCTCAAGTGTCTCCAATGAGCAGTTCTTC; CDR3: CASSSSVSNEQFF
J: TRBJ2-2; V: TRBV7-3; D: TRBD2; size: many; DNA: TGTGCCAGCAGCTCTCAGACTAGCGGGACCGGGGAGCTGTTTTTT; CDR3: CASSSQTSGTGELFF
J: TRBJ1-5; V: TRBV20-1; D: NA; size: NA; DNA: TGCAGTGCTAGAGATCGCGTTAGCAAGTATCAGCCCCAGCATTTT; CDR3: CSARDRVSKYQPQHF
J: TRBJ2-1; V: TRBV5-1; D: TRBD2; size: many; DNA: TGCGCCAGCACGTCCGCTTTTCGCGGGGGGTGGTCCTACAATGAGCAGTTCTTC; CDR3: CASTSAFRGGWSYNEQFF
J: TRBJ2-1; V: TRBV12-3/TRBV12-4; D: NA; size: NA; DNA: TGTGCCAGCAGTTTAGGAGGCGGAGACAATGAGCAGTTCTTC; CDR3: CASSLGGGDNEQFF
J: TRBJ2-2; V: TRBV6-1; D: NA; size: few; DNA: TGTGCCAGCAGCCGAACGGGGTGGGGGGGCGTATGGACCGGGGAGCTGTTTTTT; CDR3: CASSRTGWGGVWTGELFF
J: TRBJ1-1; V: TRBV5-1; D: TRBD1; size: many; DNA: TGCGCCAGCAACTCACAGGGGGCGGTCACTGAAGCTTTCTTT; CDR3: CASNSQGAVTEAFF
J: TRBJ2-1; V: TRBV11-2; D: TRBD2; size: many; DNA: TGTGCCAGCAGCTTAGTTTCCCACGGGACTACCAAATACAATGAGCAGTTCTTC; CDR3: CASSLVSHGTTKYNEQFF
J: TRBJ2-3; V: TRBV18; D: TRBD2; size: NA; DNA: TGTGCCAGCTCACCACGAAGGGGGACTAGCGGGGACCGACACACAGATACGCAGTATTTT; CDR3: CASSPRRGTSGDRHTDTQYF
J: TRBJ2-3; V: TRBV7-6; D: NA; size: NA; DNA: TGTGCCAGCAGCTTATTCGGTTTCGGGCCAGATACGCAGTATTTT; CDR3: CASSLFGFGPDTQYF
J: TRBJ1-3; V: TRBV4-3; D: NA; size: once; DNA: TGCGCCAGCAGCCAGGACAAGTTCGGAAACACCATATATTTT; CDR3: CASSQDKFGNTIYF
J: TRBJ2-5; V: TRBV12-3/TRBV12-4; D: NA; size: NA; DNA: TGTGCCAGCAGTTTAAATACGGGGACCCAGTACTTC; CDR3: CASSLNTGTQYF
J: TRBJ1-1; V: TRBV12-3/TRBV12-4; D: TRBD1; size: few; DNA: TGTGCCAGCACCCTAAGGACAGGGGGCGGCACTGAAGCTTTCTTT; CDR3: CASTLRTGGGTEAFF
J: TRBJ2-2; V: TRBV12-3/TRBV12-4; D: NA; size: NA; DNA: TGTGCCAGCAGCAGCGGTAGGGGCACCGGGGAGCTGTTTTTT; CDR3: CASSSGRGTGELFF
J: TRBJ1-5; V: TRBV4-3; D: NA; size: few; DNA: TGCGCCAGCAGCCAAGTATTCAGGAATCAGCCCCAGCATTTT; CDR3: CASSQVFRNQPQHF
J: TRBJ2-7; V: TRBV12-3/TRBV12-4; D: NA; size: few; DNA: TGTGCCAGCAGCCTCAGGGTGCCCGAGCAGTACTTC; CDR3: CASSLRVPEQYF
J: TRBJ2-7; V: TRBV6-2/TRBV6-3; D: NA; size: few; DNA: TGTGCCAGCAGTTACCCAAGGACACCCTACGAGCAGTACTTC; CDR3: CASSYPRTPYEQYF
J: TRBJ2-2; V: TRBV11-2; D: NA; size: few; DNA: TGTGCCAGCAGCTCGCAGCGGAACACCGGGGAGCTGTTTTTT; CDR3: CASSSQRNTGELFF
J: TRBJ1-2; V: TRBV10-3; D: TRBD1; size: few; DNA: TGTGCCATCAGTGAGCCGGGGACAGCGGGCTATGGCTACACCTTC; CDR3: CAISEPGTAGYGYTF
J: TRBJ2-5; V: TRBV27; D: NA; size: NA; DNA: TGTGCCAGCAGTTTACATCGGGGGAATGTGGTGACCCAGTACTTC; CDR3: CASSLHRGNVVTQYF
J: TRBJ1-6; V: TRBV6-5; D: TRBD1; size: few; DNA: TGTGCCAGCAGTTACTTACAGGGGAATTCACCCCTCCACTTT; CDR3: CASSYLQGNSPLHF
J: TRBJ2-7; V: TRBV4-3; D: TRBD2; size: many; DNA: TGCGCCAGCAGCCAAGGTCTAGCGGGAGGATACGAGCAGTACTTC; CDR3: CASSQGLAGGYEQYF
J: TRBJ2-5; V: TRBV12-3/TRBV12-4; D: TRBD2; size: many; DNA: TGTGCCAGCAGTTTACCTAGCGGGGGGGCCGGGGAGACCCAGTACTTC; CDR3: CASSLPSGGAGETQYF
J: TRBJ2-2; V: TRBV27; D: NA; size: few; DNA: TGTGCCAGCAACGGGAAGAACACCGGGGAGCTGTTTTTT; CDR3: CASNGKNTGELFF
J: TRBJ1-1; V: TRBV7-3; D: NA; size: few; DNA: TGTGCCAGCAGCTTAAAGAGGTTGGGGGGCACTGAAGCTTTCTTT; CDR3: CASSLKRLGGTEAFF
J: TRBJ2-1; V: TRBV29-1; D: TRBD1; size: NA; DNA: TGCAGCGTTACCGGACAGGGGGTCTACAATGAGCAGTTCTTC; CDR3: CSVTGQGVYNEQFF
J: TRBJ2-3; V: TRBV24-1; D: TRBD2; size: few; DNA: TGTGCCACCGGAGCGGGGGGCACAGATACGCAGTATTTT; CDR3: CATGAGGTDTQYF
J: TRBJ2-5; V: TRBV5-1; D: NA; size: many; DNA: TGCGCCAGCAAGAATCCAGTAATGGAGACCCAGTACTTC; CDR3: CASKNPVMETQYF
J: TRBJ1-1; V: TRBV12-3/TRBV12-4; D: NA; size: few; DNA: TGTGCCAGCAGTTTCGGGAACGAAGCTTTCTTT; CDR3: CASSFGNEAFF